This T cell receptor (beta chain) came from a study of CD8 T cells in Susac syndrome (dated by TCRdb to between 2018 and 2021). About the investigation overall: Whether CD8+ T cell activation and differentiation in Susac syndrome was antigen driven was tested using repertoire sequencing. Summary of the overall study and its limitations: The number of individuals in the TCR sequencing and HLA analysis was acknowledged as relatively small.

RNA was extracted with the RNeasy kit and roughly 0.5 to 1 ug was reverse transcribed using random hexamers. TCR beta CDR3 regions were amplified with the immunoSEQ multiplex PCR assay covering 54 Vbeta and 13 Jbeta segments. Bias from PCR amplification was corrected by using a synthetic template baseline for primer optimization and for computational correction. Per the authors' processing: Reads were annotated to V, D and J genes according to IMGT and were analyzed with immunoSEQ Analyzer, with only productive sequences retained. Clonality was computed as one minus Shannon entropy normalized by log2 of the number of productive unique sequences. For each patient and control, public and private clones were evaluated within the 100 most prevalent clones. Susac-specific clones were defined as absent from healthy and MS cohorts, 800 to 1,200 published viral clones and other ImmuneACCESS disease sequences. TCRdb applied fastp at Q25 and MiXCR to the public reads, then kept only in-frame beta chains. Rows are unified per CDR3 protein, each entry keeping the most common DNA and genes. TCRdb, not the original authors, processed these V and J calls. For this sample the table gives some 180,000 distinct CDR3 sequences, of which approximately 95% were detected only once. Around 0.096% of the sample is in the top ten clones.

Peripheral blood CD8+ and CD4+ T cells from healthy donors, Susac syndrome patients and multiple sclerosis patients were profiled using high-throughput TCR beta sequencing. Healthy donors were age- and sex-matched controls. Bulk CD8+ and CD4+ T cells were purified magnetically by negative isolation, whereas CD8+ TEMRA cells were enriched by FACS. Blood was drawn into EDTA tubes, processed within 24 hours, and PBMCs were isolated by density gradient centrifugation. PBMCs intended for TCR sequencing were frozen in liquid nitrogen and were later thawed in a 37 degrees C water bath. A purity of at least 90% was achieved for sorted or isolated CD4+, CD8+ and CD8+ TEMRA cells. As encoded in the germline V gene, CDR1 is SQVTM while CDR2 is ANQGSEA. Cut back by 3 bases and 0 bases, the V and J ends lie 8 bases apart. Its CDR3 holds 14 amino acids, cysteine through phenylalanine. Solely the CDR3 DNA is kept, with 42 bases framed from the first base.

To note about this clonotype: It has no known antigen specificity. No quality values exist for individual bases; no much larger clone is one base distant.

Sequenced: CD4+ T cells from PBMCs. In this chain, TRBV29-1 is recombined with TRBJ2-2; the D gene is perhaps TRBD2, from 5 matching bases. The receptor's source is a human donor in good health. The bases are TGCAGCGTTGAGAGGGCCGCGAACACCGGGGAGCTGTTTTTT. Its coded protein is CSVERAANTGELFF.